The rows below give T cell receptor beta chains drawn from one sample of a study of blood T cell repertoires in COVID-19. Using immunoSEQ multiplex PCR, the repertoire was profiled, and TCRdb retains in-frame clones only, with some absent. Of about 33,000 clones in the sample, less than 90% were seen once. The source material was peripheral blood. The origin of the receptors is a man between 65 and 80 years old with acute or convalescent COVID-19. Each CDR3 is given with its conserved first and last residue. Each record gives: V gene, J gene, CDR3 protein.

V gene: TRBV27; J gene: TRBJ1-5; CDR3 protein: CASSFYTTRGEPQHF
V gene: TRBV7-2; J gene: TRBJ2-2; CDR3 protein: CASSLRQGHTGELFF
V gene: TRBV28; J gene: TRBJ1-2; CDR3 protein: CASNQGNRVGGYTF
V gene: TRBV9; J gene: TRBJ2-2; CDR3 protein: CASSPRAGSGVNTGELFF
V gene: TRBV28; J gene: TRBJ2-7; CDR3 protein: CASSPPGAGGNEQYF
V gene: TRBV3-1/TRBV3-2; J gene: TRBJ2-7; CDR3 protein: CASSHRYTGGLEQYF
V gene: TRBV7-6; J gene: TRBJ2-7; CDR3 protein: CASSNGQGGYEQYF
V gene: TRBV3-1/TRBV3-2; J gene: TRBJ1-5; CDR3 protein: CASSQAVRQPQHF
V gene: TRBV6-1; J gene: TRBJ1-2; CDR3 protein: CASSEQGVGGYTF
V gene: TRBV29-1; J gene: TRBJ2-1; CDR3 protein: CSVVIPGVHEQFF
V gene: TRBV4-1; J gene: TRBJ2-7; CDR3 protein: CASSQPGQGKSYEQYF
V gene: TRBV7-3; J gene: TRBJ2-2; CDR3 protein: CASSADTNTGELFF
V gene: TRBV19; J gene: TRBJ1-6; CDR3 protein: CASSWGQDGSPLHF
V gene: TRBV28; J gene: TRBJ1-5; CDR3 protein: CASRLTYSNQPQHF
V gene: TRBV13; J gene: TRBJ2-3; CDR3 protein: CASSRHGTDTQYF
V gene: TRBV10-1; J gene: TRBJ1-5; CDR3 protein: CASSGQGYQPQHF
V gene: TRBV7-2; J gene: TRBJ1-5; CDR3 protein: CASSLTGQGQPQHF
V gene: TRBV12-5; J gene: TRBJ2-7; CDR3 protein: CASGSTRTSGSLYEQYF
V gene: TRBV5-5; J gene: TRBJ1-6; CDR3 protein: CASSLFTQGVNSPLHF
V gene: TRBV10-3; J gene: TRBJ2-1; CDR3 protein: CAISGTGNYNEQFF
V gene: TRBV29-1; J gene: TRBJ1-4; CDR3 protein: CSVVGQNEKLFF
V gene: TRBV21-1; J gene: TRBJ2-1; CDR3 protein: CASSSPGTSGYNEQFF
V gene: TRBV6-5; J gene: TRBJ1-2; CDR3 protein: CASCLWGQGQGYTF